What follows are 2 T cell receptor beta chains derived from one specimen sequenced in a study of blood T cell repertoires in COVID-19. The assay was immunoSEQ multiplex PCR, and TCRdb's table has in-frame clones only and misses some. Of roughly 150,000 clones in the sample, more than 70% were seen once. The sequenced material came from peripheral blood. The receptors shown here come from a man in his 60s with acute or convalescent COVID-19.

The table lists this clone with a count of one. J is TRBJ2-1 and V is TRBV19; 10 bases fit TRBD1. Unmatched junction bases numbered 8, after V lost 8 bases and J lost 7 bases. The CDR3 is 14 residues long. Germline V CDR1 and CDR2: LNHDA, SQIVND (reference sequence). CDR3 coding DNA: TGTGCCAGTTCCGGGACAGGGGTCCGGAATGAGCAGTTCTTC. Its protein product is CASSGTGVRNEQFF.

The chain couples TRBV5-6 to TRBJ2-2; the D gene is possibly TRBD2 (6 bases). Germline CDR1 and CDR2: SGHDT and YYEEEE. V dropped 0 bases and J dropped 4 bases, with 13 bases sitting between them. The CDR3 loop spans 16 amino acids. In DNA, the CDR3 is TGTGCCAGCAGCTTGGCTATAACGGAGGGCACCGGGGAGCTGTTTTTT. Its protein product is CASSLAITEGTGELFF.